This passage covers 8 T cell receptor beta chains from one sample sequenced in a study of CD8+ T cells in alopecia areata. The authors extracted RNA and reverse transcribed it into cDNA as the sequencing template. Repertoires were generated with immunoSEQ multiplex PCR, while TCRdb's copy carries only in-frame clones and drops some. Of 45,000 to 70,000 clones listed, 90% to 97% were seen once; the top ten hold 20% to 30%. Sequenced material: CD8+ T cells sorted from blood, taken at week 0. These receptors all stem from a human donor with alopecia areata.

This clone was found once. The genes are TRBV10-3 and TRBJ1-5, with 7 bases lining up with TRBD1. Germline CDR1 is ENHRY and CDR2 is SYGVKD. V was clipped by 2 bases and J by 6 bases; unmatched bases: 4. The CDR3 covers 14 residues. CDR3 loop: CAISEDRVGQPQHF. CDR3 coding DNA: TGTGCCATCAGTGAGGACAGGGTAGGTCAGCCCCAGCATTTT.

The chain couples TRBV4-1 to TRBJ2-2; possibly TRBD1 or TRBD2 for D (5 bases each). CDR3 length: 14 amino acids. In germline, CDR1 is MGHRA, CDR2 YSYEKL. V was trimmed by 0 bases and J by 7 bases, leaving 9 bases between them. CDR3 protein: CASSQDGTRGELFF. Written as DNA, the CDR3 is TGCGCCAGCAGCCAAGATGGGACCCGCGGGGAGCTGTTTTTT.

Note on this clone: At one boundary the junction diverges from the germline segment, which might be a read error. The chain links TRBV10-2 to TRBJ2-5, with a tentative D call TRBD1 (5 bases). This CDR3 comprises 12 residues. Per the germline V gene, CDR1 is WSHSY and CDR2 is SAAADI. CDR3 DNA sequence: TGCGCCAGCAGGACAGATCAAGGGACCCAGTACTTC. Protein product: CASRTDQGTQYF.

This clone was seen only once. The CDR3 spells CASSLTGGSSYEQYF. In DNA, the CDR3 is TGTGCCAGCAGCCTAACGGGGGGGAGCTCCTACGAGCAGTACTTC. This chain uses TRBV7-2 with TRBJ2-7, with 8 positions matching TRBD2. V lost 5 bases, J lost 0 bases, and 6 bases stayed unmatched. Germline values: CDR1 SGHTA, CDR2 FQGNSA. The CDR3 length is 15 residues.

The chain couples TRBV6-5 to TRBJ2-3; 8 bases agree with TRBD2. The CDR3 covers 16 residues. The junction had 4 bases not matched to a gene; V was cut back by 2 bases and J by 0 bases. In germline, CDR1 is MNHEY, CDR2 SVGAGI. The CDR3 nucleotides read TGTGCCAGCAGTTACGGGTCTAGCGGGAGCACAGATACGCAGTATTTT. Translation: CASSYGSSGSTDTQYF.

This chain links TRBV30 with TRBJ2-7, with D perhaps assigned TRBD1 or TRBD2 (5 bases each). Trimming took off 0 bases at V and 0 bases at J, with 24 bases between the two ends. Germline V gives CDR1 GTSNPN, CDR2 SVGIG (reference sequence). The CDR3 is 19 residues long. The CDR3 loop reads CAWSVSPGRGLTSSYEQYF. The CDR3 DNA follows: TGTGCCTGGAGTGTGTCCCCGGGACGGGGTTTAACGAGCTCCTACGAGCAGTACTTC.

The chain carries TRBV4-1 and TRBJ1-4; TRBD1 might be the D (5 bases). Germline V gene lookup returns CDR1 MGHRA and CDR2 YSYEKL. The CDR3 covers 17 residues. V lost 0 bases, J lost 6 bases, and 17 bases lay in between. The CDR3, as DNA: TGCGCCAGCAGCCAAGATCCCGGGACCTGGGGGGATGAAAAACTGTTTTTT. Translation: CASSQDPGTWGDEKLFF.

This clone has just one count. The gene calls are TRBV28 and TRBJ2-2; D not resolved. The germline V gene encodes CDR1 MDHEN and CDR2 SYDVKM. The CDR3 is 12 amino acids. V lost 5 bases and J lost 8, with 9 bases in between. CDR3 nucleotides: TGTGCCAGCAGTCCAGTTGTGGGGGAGCTGTTTTTT. Protein: CASSPVVGELFF.